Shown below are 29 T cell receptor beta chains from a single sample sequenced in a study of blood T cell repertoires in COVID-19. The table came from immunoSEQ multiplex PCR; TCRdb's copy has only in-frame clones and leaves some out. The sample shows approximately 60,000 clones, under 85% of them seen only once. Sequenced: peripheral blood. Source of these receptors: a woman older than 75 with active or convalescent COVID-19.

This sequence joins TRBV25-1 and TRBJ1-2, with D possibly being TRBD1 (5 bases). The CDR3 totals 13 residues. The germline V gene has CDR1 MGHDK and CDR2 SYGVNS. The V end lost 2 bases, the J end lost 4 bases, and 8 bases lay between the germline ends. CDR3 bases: TGTGCCAGCAGTGAAAGGGGTAGCTATGGCTACACCTTC. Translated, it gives CASSERGSYGYTF.

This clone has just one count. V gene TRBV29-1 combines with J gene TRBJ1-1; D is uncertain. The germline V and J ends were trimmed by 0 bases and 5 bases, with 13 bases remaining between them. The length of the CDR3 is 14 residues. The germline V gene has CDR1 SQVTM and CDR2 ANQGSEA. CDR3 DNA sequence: TGCAGCGTTGAAGAGGCTCCTTTAGCAACTGAAGCTTTCTTT. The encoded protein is CSVEEAPLATEAFF. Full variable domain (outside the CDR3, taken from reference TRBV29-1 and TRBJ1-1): SAVISQKPSRDICQRGTSLTIQCQVDSQVTMMFWYRQQPGQSLTLIATANQGSEATYESGFVIDKFPISRPNLTFSTLTVSNMSPEDSSIYLCSVEEAPLATEAFFGQGTRLTVV.

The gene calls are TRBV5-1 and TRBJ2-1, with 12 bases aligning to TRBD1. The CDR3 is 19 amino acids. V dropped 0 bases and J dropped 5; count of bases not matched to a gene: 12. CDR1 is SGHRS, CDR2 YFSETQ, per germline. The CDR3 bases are TGCGCCAGCAGCTTGGAGGCTGGGACAGGGGGCGGAAGCCACAATGAGCAGTTCTTC. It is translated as CASSLEAGTGGGSHNEQFF.

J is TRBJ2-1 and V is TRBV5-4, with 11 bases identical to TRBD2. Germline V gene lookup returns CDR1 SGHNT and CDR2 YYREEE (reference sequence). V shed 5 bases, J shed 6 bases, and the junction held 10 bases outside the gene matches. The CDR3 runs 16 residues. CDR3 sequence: CASRPPGLAGGNEQFF. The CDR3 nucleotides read TGTGCCAGCAGACCCCCGGGGCTAGCGGGGGGCAATGAGCAGTTCTTC.

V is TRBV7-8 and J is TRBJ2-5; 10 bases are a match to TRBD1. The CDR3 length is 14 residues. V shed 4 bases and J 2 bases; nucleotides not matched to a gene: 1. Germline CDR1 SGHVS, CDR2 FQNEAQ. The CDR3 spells CASSSDRGQETQYF. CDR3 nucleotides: TGTGCCAGCAGCTCGGACAGGGGGCAAGAGACCCAGTACTTC.

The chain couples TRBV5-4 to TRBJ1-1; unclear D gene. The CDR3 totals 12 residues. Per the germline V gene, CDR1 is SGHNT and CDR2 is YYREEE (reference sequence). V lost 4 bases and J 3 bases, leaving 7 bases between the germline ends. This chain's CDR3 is CASSPRDTEAFF. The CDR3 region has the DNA TGTGCCAGCAGCCCGAGGGACACTGAAGCTTTCTTT. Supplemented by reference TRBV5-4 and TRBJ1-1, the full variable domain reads ETGVTQSPTHLIKTRGQQVTLRCSSQSGHNTVSWYQQALGQGPQFIFQYYREEENGRGNFPPRFSGLQFPNYSSELNVNALELDDSALYLCASSPRDTEAFFGQGTRLTVV.

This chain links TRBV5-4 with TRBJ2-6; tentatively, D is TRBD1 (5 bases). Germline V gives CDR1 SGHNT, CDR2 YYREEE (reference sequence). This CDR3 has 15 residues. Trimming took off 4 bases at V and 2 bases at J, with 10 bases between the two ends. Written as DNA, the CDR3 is TGTGCCAGCAGCACCCCAGGGACTGGGGCCAACGTCCTGACTTTC. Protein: CASSTPGTGANVLTF. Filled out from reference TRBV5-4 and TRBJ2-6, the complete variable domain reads ETGVTQSPTHLIKTRGQQVTLRCSSQSGHNTVSWYQQALGQGPQFIFQYYREEENGRGNFPPRFSGLQFPNYSSELNVNALELDDSALYLCASSTPGTGANVLTFGAGSRLTVL.

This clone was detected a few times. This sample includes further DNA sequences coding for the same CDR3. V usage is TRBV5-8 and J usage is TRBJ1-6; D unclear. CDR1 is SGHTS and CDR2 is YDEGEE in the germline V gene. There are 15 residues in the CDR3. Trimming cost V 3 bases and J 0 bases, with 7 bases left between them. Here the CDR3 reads CASSSFSSYNSPLHF. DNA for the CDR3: TGTGCCAGCAGCTCTTTCAGCTCCTATAATTCACCCCTCCACTTT.

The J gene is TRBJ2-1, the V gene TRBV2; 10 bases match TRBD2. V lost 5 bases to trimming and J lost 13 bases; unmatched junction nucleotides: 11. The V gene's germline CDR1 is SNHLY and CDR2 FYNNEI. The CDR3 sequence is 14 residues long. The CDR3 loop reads CASSYFTSGAEQFF. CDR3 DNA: TGTGCCAGCAGTTACTTCACTAGCGGGGCCGAACAGTTCTTC.

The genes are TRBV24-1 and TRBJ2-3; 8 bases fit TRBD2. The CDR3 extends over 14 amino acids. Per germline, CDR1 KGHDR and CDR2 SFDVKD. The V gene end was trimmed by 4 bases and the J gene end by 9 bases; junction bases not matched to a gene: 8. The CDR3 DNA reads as TGTGCCACCAGTGAACCCGGCGGGGGGTACACGCAGTATTTT. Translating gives CATSEPGGGYTQYF.

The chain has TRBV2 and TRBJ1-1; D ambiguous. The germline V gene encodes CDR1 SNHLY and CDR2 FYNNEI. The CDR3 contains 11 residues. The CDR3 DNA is TGTGGTAACAGTCTGAACACTGAAGCTTTCTTT. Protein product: CGNSLNTEAFF.

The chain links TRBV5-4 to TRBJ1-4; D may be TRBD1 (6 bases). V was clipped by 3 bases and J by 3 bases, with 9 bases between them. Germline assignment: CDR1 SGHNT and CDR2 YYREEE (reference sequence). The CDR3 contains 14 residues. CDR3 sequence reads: CASSSGVSNEKLFF. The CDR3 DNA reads TGTGCCAGCAGCTCAGGGGTATCTAATGAAAAACTGTTTTTT.

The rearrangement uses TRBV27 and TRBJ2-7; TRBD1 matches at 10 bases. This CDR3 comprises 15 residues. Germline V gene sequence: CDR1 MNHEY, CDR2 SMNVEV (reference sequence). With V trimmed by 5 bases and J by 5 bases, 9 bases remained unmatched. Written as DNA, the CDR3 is TGTGCCAGCAGTCCTCTGCGCGGGACAGGGGACGAGCAGTACTTC. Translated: CASSPLRGTGDEQYF.

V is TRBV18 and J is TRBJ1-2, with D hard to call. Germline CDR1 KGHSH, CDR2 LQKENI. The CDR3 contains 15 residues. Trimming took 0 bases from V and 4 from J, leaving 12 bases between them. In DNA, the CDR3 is TGTGCCAGCTCACCACCCAGCACGACACGCTATGGCTACACCTTC. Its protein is CASSPPSTTRYGYTF.

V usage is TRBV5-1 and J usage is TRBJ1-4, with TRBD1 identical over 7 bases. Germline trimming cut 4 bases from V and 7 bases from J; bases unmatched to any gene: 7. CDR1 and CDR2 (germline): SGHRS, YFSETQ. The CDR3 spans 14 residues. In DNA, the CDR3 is TGCGCCAGCAGCCCACGACAGGGTGGTGAAAAACTGTTTTTT. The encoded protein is CASSPRQGGEKLFF.

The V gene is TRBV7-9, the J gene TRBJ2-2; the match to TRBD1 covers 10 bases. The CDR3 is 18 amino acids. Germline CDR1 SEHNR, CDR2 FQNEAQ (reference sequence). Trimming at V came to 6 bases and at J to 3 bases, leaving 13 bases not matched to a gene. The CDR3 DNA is TGTGCCAGCAGAGCTACCGGGACAGGGGTCATACACACCGGGGAGCTGTTTTTT. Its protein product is CASRATGTGVIHTGELFF.

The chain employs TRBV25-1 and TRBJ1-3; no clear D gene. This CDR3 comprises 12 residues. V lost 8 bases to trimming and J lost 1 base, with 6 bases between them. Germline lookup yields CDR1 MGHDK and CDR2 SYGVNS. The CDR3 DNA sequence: TGTGCCAGCCGCGCATCTGGAAACACCATATATTTT. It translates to CASRASGNTIYF.

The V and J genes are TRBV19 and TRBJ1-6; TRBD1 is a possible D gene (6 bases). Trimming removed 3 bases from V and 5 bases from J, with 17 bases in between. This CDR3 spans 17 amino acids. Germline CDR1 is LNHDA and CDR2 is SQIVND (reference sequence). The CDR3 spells CASSITGTGLDNSPLHF. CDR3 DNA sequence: TGTGCCAGTAGTATTACGGGAACAGGGTTGGATAATTCACCCCTCCACTTT.

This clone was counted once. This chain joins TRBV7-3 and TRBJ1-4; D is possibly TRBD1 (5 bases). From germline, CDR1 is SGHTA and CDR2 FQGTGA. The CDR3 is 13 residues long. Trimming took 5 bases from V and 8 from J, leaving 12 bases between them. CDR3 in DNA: TGTGCCAGCAGCCAAGCAGGGCTAGAAAAACTGTTTTTT. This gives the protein CASSQAGLEKLFF.

In DNA, the CDR3 is TGTGCCAGCAGCCCTATTCGGGGGGGTGATGAGCAGTTCTTC. Translation: CASSPIRGGDEQFF. The V and J genes are TRBV3-1 (or the pseudogene TRBV3-2) and TRBJ2-1; 8 positions match TRBD2. The germline V gene encodes CDR1 LGHDT and CDR2 YNNKEL (reference sequence). The V segment lost 4 bases and the J segment 8 bases; nucleotides outside the gene matches: 7. CDR3 length: 14 residues.

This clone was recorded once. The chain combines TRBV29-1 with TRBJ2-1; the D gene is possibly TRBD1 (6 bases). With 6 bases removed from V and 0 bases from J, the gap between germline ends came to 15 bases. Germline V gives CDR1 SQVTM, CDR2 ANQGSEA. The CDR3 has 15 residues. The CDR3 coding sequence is TGCAGCGTGGACCGGGACATGAGCTCCTACAATGAGCAGTTCTTC. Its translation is CSVDRDMSSYNEQFF.

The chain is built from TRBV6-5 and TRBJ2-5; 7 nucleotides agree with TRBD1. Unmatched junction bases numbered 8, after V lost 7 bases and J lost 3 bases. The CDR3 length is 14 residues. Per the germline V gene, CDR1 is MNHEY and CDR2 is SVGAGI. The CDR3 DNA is TGTGCCAGCAAGAGGGACAGCAATGAAGAGACCCAGTACTTC. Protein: CASKRDSNEETQYF.

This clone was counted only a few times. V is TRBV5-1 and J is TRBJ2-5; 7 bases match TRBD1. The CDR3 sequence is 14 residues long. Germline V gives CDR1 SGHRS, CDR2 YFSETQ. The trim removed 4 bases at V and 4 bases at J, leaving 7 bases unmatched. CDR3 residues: CASSPRDSGETQYF. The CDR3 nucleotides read TGCGCCAGCAGCCCCCGGGACAGCGGAGAGACCCAGTACTTC.

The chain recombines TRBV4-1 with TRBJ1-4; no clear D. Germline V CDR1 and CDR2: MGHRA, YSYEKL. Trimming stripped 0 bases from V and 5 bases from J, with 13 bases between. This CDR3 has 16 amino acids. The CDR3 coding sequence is TGCGCCAGCAGCCAAGATCCGGACTCTCGAAATGAAAAACTGTTTTTT. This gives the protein CASSQDPDSRNEKLFF.

The CDR3 region is CASSDGGQRGQAFF. Written as DNA, the CDR3 is TGTGCCAGTAGTGATGGTGGCCAGCGAGGGCAAGCTTTCTTT. The rearrangement uses TRBV19 and TRBJ1-1; no definite D call. Germline values: CDR1 LNHDA, CDR2 SQIVND (reference sequence). V shed 5 bases and J shed 9 bases, with 19 bases lying between them. This CDR3 spans 14 amino acids.

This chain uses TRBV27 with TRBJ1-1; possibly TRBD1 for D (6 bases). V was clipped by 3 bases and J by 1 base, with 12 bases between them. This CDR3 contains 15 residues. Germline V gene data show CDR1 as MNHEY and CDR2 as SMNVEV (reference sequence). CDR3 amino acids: CASSFRRGGNTEAFF. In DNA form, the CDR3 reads TGTGCCAGCAGTTTTCGGAGGGGGGGGAACACTGAAGCTTTCTTT.

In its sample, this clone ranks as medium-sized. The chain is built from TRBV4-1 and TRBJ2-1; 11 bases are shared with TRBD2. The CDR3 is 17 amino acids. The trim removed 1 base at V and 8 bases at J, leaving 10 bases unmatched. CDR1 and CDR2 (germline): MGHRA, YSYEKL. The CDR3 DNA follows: TGCGCCAGCAGCCAAGCGCTAGCGGGGGGCCACCAATATGAGCAGTTCTTC. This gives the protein CASSQALAGGHQYEQFF.

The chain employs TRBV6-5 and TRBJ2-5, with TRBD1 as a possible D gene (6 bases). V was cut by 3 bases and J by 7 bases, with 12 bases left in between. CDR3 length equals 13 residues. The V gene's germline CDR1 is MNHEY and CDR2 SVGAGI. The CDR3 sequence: CASSYTGTATQYF. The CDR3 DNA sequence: TGTGCCAGCAGTTATACAGGGACGGCGACCCAGTACTTC.

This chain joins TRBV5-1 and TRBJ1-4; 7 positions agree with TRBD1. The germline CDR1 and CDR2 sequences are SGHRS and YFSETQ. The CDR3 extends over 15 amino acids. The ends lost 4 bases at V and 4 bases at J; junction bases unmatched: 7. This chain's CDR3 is CASSDNTGDNEKLFF. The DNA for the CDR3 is TGCGCCAGCAGCGACAATACAGGGGATAATGAAAAACTGTTTTTT.